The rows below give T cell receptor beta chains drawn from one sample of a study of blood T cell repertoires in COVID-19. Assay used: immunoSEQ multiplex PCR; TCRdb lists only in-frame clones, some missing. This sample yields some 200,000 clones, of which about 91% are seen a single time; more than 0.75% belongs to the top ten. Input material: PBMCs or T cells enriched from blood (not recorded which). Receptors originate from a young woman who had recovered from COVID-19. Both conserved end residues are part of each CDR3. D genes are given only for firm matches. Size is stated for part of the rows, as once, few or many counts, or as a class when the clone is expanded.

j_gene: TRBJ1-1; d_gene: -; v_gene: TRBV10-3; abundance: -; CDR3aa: CAISVSAIEAAFF; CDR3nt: TGTGCCATCAGTGTATCAGCAATTGAAGCGGCTTTCTTT
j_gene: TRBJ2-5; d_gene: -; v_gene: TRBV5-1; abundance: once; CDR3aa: CASSLRLGTPRETQYF; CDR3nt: TGCGCCAGCAGCTTGCGTTTAGGGACTCCGCGAGAGACCCAGTACTTC
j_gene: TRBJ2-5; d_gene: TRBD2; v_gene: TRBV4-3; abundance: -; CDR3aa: CASSYGTSGRQETQYF; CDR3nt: TGCGCCAGCAGCTACGGGACTAGCGGGAGGCAAGAGACCCAGTACTTC
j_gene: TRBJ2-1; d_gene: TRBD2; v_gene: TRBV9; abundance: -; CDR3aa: CASSLQGAGGSLSSYNEQFF; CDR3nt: TGTGCCAGCAGCCTACAAGGAGCGGGAGGGTCCTTGAGCTCCTACAATGAGCAGTTCTTC
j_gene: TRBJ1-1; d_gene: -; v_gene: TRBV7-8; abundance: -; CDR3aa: CASSRISEAFF; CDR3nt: TGTGCCAGCAGCCGGATTAGTGAAGCTTTCTTT
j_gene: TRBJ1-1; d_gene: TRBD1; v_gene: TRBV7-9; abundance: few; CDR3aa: CASSSERDRVSEAFF; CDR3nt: TGTGCCAGCAGCTCAGAAAGGGACAGGGTGTCTGAAGCTTTCTTT
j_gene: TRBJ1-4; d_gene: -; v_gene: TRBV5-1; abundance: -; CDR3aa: CASSPLGGRTTNEKLFF; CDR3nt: TGCGCCAGCAGCCCGCTCGGAGGGCGGACAACTAATGAAAAACTGTTTTTT
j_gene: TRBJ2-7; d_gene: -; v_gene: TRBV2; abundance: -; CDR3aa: CASREQGPTYEQYF; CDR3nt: TGTGCCAGCAGGGAACAGGGCCCTACCTACGAGCAGTACTTC
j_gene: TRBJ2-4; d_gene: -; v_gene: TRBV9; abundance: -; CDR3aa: CASMGSGGGNIQYF; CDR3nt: TGTGCCAGCATGGGCTCAGGTGGGGGGAACATTCAGTACTTC
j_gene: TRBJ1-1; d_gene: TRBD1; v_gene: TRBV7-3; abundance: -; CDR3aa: CASSRAGGTEAFF; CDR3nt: TGTGCCAGCAGCCGCGCAGGGGGCACTGAAGCTTTCTTT
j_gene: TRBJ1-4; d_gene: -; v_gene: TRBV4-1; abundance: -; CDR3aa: CASSQTTTNEKLFF; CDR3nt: TGCGCCAGCAGCCAAACAACAACTAATGAAAAACTGTTTTTT
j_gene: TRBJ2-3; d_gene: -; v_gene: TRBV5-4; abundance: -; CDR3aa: CASSLGYSVVDTQYF; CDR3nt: TGTGCCAGCAGCTTAGGTTACAGTGTCGTAGATACGCAGTATTTT
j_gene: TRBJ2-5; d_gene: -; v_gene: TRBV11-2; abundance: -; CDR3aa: CASSLDLTTQYF; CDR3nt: TGTGCCAGCAGCTTAGATCTAACGACCCAGTACTTC
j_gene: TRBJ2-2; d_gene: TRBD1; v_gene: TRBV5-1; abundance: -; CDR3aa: CASSTLQGASAGELFF; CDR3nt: TGCGCCAGCAGCACCCTCCAGGGGGCTTCGGCCGGGGAGCTGTTTTTT
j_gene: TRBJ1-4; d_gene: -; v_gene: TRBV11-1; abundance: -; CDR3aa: CASRRATNEKLFF; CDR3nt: TGTGCCAGCAGACGAGCAACTAATGAAAAACTGTTTTTT
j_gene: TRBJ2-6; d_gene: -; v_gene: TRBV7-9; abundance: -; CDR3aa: CASSHRVLSGANVLTF; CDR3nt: TGTGCCAGCAGCCACAGGGTTTTATCTGGGGCCAACGTCCTGACTTTC
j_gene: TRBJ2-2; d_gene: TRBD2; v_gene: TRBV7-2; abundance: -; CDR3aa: CASSPLGLSSGELFF; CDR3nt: TGTGCCAGCAGCCCCCTGGGACTATCTTCGGGGGAGCTGTTTTTT
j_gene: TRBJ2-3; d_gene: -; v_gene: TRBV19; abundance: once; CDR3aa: CASSISGDTQYF; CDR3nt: TGTGCCAGTAGTATTTCGGGAGATACGCAGTATTTT
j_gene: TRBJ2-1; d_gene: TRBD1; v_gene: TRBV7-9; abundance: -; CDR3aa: CASSLGDRVLEQFF; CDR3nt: TGTGCCAGCAGCTTAGGGGACAGGGTTCTGGAGCAGTTCTTC
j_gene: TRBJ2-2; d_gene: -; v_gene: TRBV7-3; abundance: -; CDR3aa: CASSLTNTNTGELFF; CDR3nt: TGTGCCAGCAGCTTAACCAACACGAACACCGGGGAGCTGTTTTTT
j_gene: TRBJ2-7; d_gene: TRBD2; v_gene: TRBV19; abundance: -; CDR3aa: CASSIKVAGIHEQYF; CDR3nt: TGTGCCAGTAGTATAAAGGTAGCGGGAATCCACGAGCAGTACTTC
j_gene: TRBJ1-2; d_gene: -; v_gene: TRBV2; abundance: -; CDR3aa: CASSEAPVYGYTF; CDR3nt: TGTGCCAGCAGTGAAGCCCCAGTCTATGGCTACACCTTC
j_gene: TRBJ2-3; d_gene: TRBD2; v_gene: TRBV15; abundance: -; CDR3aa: CATSRGGSGTDTQYF; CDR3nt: TGTGCCACCAGCAGAGGCGGGAGCGGCACAGATACGCAGTATTTT
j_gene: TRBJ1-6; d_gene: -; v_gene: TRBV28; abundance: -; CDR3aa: CASSLSDRAPLHF; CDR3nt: TGTGCCAGCAGTCTCTCGGACAGAGCACCCCTCCACTTT